This is a list of T cell receptor beta chains from one sample in a study of blood T cell repertoires in COVID-19. The repertoire was sequenced with immunoSEQ multiplex PCR; TCRdb's copy has only in-frame clones and lacks some. The sample records approximately 58,000 clones, 77% being singletons. The sequenced sample consisted of peripheral blood. These TCRs come from a man between 70 and 80 years old with active or convalescent COVID-19. The conserved cysteine and the conserved F or W are not part of the CDR3 here. Each record gives: J gene, V gene, CDR3 protein.

j_gene: TRBJ1-1; v_gene: TRBV19; CDR3aa: ASSISLVGVGQIQQAF
j_gene: TRBJ1-2; v_gene: TRBV9; CDR3aa: ASSVGQGNYGYT
j_gene: TRBJ2-1; v_gene: TRBV19; CDR3aa: ASIKAGSPYNEQF
j_gene: TRBJ2-3; v_gene: TRBV3-1/TRBV3-2; CDR3aa: ASSPYTDTQY
j_gene: TRBJ1-3; v_gene: TRBV15; CDR3aa: ATSRTIGTGVGNTIY
j_gene: TRBJ2-5; v_gene: TRBV7-9; CDR3aa: ASNTDRVETQY
j_gene: TRBJ2-7; v_gene: TRBV24-1; CDR3aa: ATSDNTPTTGTEINYEQY
j_gene: TRBJ2-5; v_gene: TRBV5-1; CDR3aa: ASSWGRGSQETQY
j_gene: TRBJ1-4; v_gene: TRBV2; CDR3aa: ASSTEGFNEKLF
j_gene: TRBJ1-1; v_gene: TRBV21-1; CDR3aa: ASSHFKEPVNTEAF
j_gene: TRBJ1-2; v_gene: TRBV7-9; CDR3aa: ASSRRQGPLDGYT
j_gene: TRBJ2-3; v_gene: TRBV2; CDR3aa: GSRSTDTQY
j_gene: TRBJ1-2; v_gene: TRBV6-1; CDR3aa: ASSEVPRQGGLRYGYT
j_gene: TRBJ2-3; v_gene: TRBV7-8; CDR3aa: ASSFDRTPSTDTQY
j_gene: TRBJ1-2; v_gene: TRBV6-5; CDR3aa: ASSPGAGYGYT
j_gene: TRBJ2-7; v_gene: TRBV7-9; CDR3aa: ASSHGQVSSYEQY
j_gene: TRBJ2-7; v_gene: TRBV11-3; CDR3aa: ASSLREGSYEQY
j_gene: TRBJ2-5; v_gene: TRBV19; CDR3aa: ASSMPRGLAEKETQY
j_gene: TRBJ2-7; v_gene: TRBV21-1; CDR3aa: ASREAGGLSGEQY
j_gene: TRBJ2-7; v_gene: TRBV6-1; CDR3aa: ASSDLTGASSYEQY
j_gene: TRBJ2-1; v_gene: TRBV19; CDR3aa: ASAQVPSYNEQF
j_gene: TRBJ1-1; v_gene: TRBV7-3; CDR3aa: ASSGRLIEAF
j_gene: TRBJ1-3; v_gene: TRBV7-9; CDR3aa: ASRDLSSGNTIY
j_gene: TRBJ2-7; v_gene: TRBV30; CDR3aa: AWRETGGYEQY
j_gene: TRBJ2-5; v_gene: TRBV11-1; CDR3aa: ASSIERGALQETQY
j_gene: TRBJ1-1; v_gene: TRBV4-3; CDR3aa: ASSQGTGAMNTEAF
j_gene: TRBJ2-3; v_gene: TRBV16; CDR3aa: ASSQSNGADTQY
j_gene: TRBJ1-4; v_gene: TRBV18; CDR3aa: ASSPRAVTNEKLF
j_gene: TRBJ1-5; v_gene: TRBV12-3/TRBV12-4; CDR3aa: ASSLTGNQPQH
j_gene: TRBJ2-2; v_gene: TRBV7-2; CDR3aa: ASIKGLAGGGELF
j_gene: TRBJ2-5; v_gene: TRBV12-1; CDR3aa: ASSPRPGTSLETQY
j_gene: TRBJ2-4; v_gene: TRBV7-9; CDR3aa: ASSFAGVGNIQY
j_gene: TRBJ2-7; v_gene: TRBV7-2; CDR3aa: ASSLRSSPGFGEQY
j_gene: TRBJ1-1; v_gene: TRBV6-1; CDR3aa: ASSELAQNTEAF
j_gene: TRBJ1-1; v_gene: TRBV18; CDR3aa: ASSPGLMNTEAF
j_gene: TRBJ1-1; v_gene: TRBV28; CDR3aa: ASRPAQGVNTEAF
j_gene: TRBJ2-5; v_gene: TRBV24-1; CDR3aa: ATSDSRQGVTQY
j_gene: TRBJ1-1; v_gene: TRBV7-9; CDR3aa: ASSHTAGGTEAF
j_gene: TRBJ1-1; v_gene: TRBV30; CDR3aa: AWDGAVNTEAF
j_gene: TRBJ2-4; v_gene: TRBV7-2; CDR3aa: ASSPRVAGRDIQY
j_gene: TRBJ1-4; v_gene: TRBV10-3; CDR3aa: AISDGQIATNEKLF
j_gene: TRBJ1-1; v_gene: TRBV28; CDR3aa: ASSEPARSGTEAF
j_gene: TRBJ2-1; v_gene: TRBV24-1; CDR3aa: ATSALGQGFFNEQF
j_gene: TRBJ2-7; v_gene: TRBV9; CDR3aa: ASSVGGTGAYEQY
j_gene: TRBJ1-4; v_gene: TRBV20-1; CDR3aa: SASSLEKLF
j_gene: TRBJ1-1; v_gene: TRBV7-2; CDR3aa: ASSLAGPPNTEAF
j_gene: TRBJ1-1; v_gene: TRBV5-1; CDR3aa: ASSLEVRGRITEAF
j_gene: TRBJ2-7; v_gene: TRBV4-1; CDR3aa: ASSQGLAGAYEQY
j_gene: TRBJ2-7; v_gene: TRBV12-5; CDR3aa: ASGLGQGAYEQY
j_gene: TRBJ1-2; v_gene: TRBV3-1/TRBV3-2; CDR3aa: ASSHRREGGYT
j_gene: TRBJ2-3; v_gene: TRBV5-1; CDR3aa: ASSETGNADTQY